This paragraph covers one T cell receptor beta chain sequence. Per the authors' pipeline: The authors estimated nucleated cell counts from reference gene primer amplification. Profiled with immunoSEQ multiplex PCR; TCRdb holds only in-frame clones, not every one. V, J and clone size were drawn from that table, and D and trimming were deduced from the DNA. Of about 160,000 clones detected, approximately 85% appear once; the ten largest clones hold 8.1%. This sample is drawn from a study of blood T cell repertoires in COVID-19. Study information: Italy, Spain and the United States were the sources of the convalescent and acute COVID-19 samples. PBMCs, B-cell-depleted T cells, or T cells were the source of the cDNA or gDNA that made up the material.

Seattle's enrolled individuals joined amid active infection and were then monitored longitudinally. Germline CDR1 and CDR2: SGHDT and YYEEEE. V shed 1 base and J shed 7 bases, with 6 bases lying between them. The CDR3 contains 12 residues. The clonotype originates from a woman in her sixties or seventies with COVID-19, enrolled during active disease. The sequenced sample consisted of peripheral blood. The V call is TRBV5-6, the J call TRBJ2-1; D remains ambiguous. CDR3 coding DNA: TGTGCCAGCAGCTTGATTCGTAATGAGCAGTTCTTC. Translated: CASSLIRNEQFF.